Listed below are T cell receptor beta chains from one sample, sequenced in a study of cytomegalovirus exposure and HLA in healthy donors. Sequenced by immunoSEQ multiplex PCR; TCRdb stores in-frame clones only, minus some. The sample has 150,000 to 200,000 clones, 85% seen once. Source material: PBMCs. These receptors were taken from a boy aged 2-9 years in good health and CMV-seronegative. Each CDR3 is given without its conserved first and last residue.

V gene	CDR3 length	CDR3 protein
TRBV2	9	ASSPGGRQF
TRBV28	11	ASSLGQQETQY
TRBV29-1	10	GGLADYNEQF
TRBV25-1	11	ACGAYGNQPQH
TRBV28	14	ASSPRQGKSNQPQH
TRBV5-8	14	ASSLEGDRSNEKLF
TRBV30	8	AWGIYGYT
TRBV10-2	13	ASSHTGYSNQPQH
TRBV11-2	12	ASSRDRGYNEQF
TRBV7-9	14	ASSRTGGSKAYEQY
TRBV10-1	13	ASSEDQGAGNTIY
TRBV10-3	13	AIKEGGTRDYEQY
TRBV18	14	TSSPTDRVERYEQY
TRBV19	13	ASRDWGASKEKLF
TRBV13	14	ASSAHKGHPLAEAF
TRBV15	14	ATSREGDRGLGGYT
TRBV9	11	ASSVYGPNEQF
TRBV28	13	ASSTSGGLQETQY
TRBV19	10	ASVGVNYGYT
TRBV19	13	ASSTVKTGTEKLF